The clone carrying this T cell receptor (beta chain) was found many times. Its cognate antigen is unknown. These data belong to a study of blood T cells in healthy people across ages. Study-level findings and limits: Getting older went along with TCR beta diversity per million T cells dropping roughly linearly.

CDR1 is SGDLS and CDR2 is YYNGEE in the germline V gene. This CDR3 has 15 amino acids. With V trimmed by 3 bases and J by 2 bases, 2 bases remained unmatched. Combining a sample-barcoded 5' primer with a J-beta primer mix, a second PCR ran for roughly 7 to 12 cycles. Through a template-switch adaptor with 12 random nucleotides, each cDNA molecule received a tag. TCRdb analysed the 5' RACE reads with MiXCR anew, one entry per CDR3 protein. The sample includes over a million distinct CDR3 sequences, under 55% of them seen just once. Sequenced sample: blood. The clonotype was recovered from an older woman in good health. The chain links TRBV9 to TRBJ2-7; TRBD2 aligns across 13 bases. As DNA, the CDR3 is TGTGCCAGCAGCGCCGGGACTAGCGGGACCTACGAGCAGTACTTC. This encodes CASSAGTSGTYEQYF.